A single sample is the source of the 6 T cell receptor beta chains below, sequenced in a study of shared clonotypes between healthy human individuals. Sequenced by immunoSEQ multiplex PCR; TCRdb stores in-frame clones only, minus some. The data contain about 600,000 clones, about 97% of them singletons. Specimen: naive CD4+ T cells sorted from blood. Regarding subset: CD45RA+ positively selected. These receptors all come from a woman aged 25 to 39 in good health.

The V and J genes are TRBV2 and TRBJ2-5, with D possibly being TRBD1 (5 bases). The tail of the sequence fits TRBJ2-7 better, so the J call may be wrong. The germline V gene encodes CDR1 SNHLY and CDR2 FYNNEI. This CDR3 has 12 residues. For the CDR3, the DNA is TGTGCCAGCAGGGACATCTCCTACGAGCAGTACTTC. Translating it yields CASRDISYEQYF.

This chain links TRBV4-1 with TRBJ1-5, with TRBD1 as a possible D gene (6 bases). Trimming removed 4 bases at V and 7 bases at J, with 17 bases between. CDR1 is MGHRA and CDR2 is YSYEKL in the germline V gene. This CDR3 region has 15 residues. CDR3 loop: CASSPRGGQSQPQHF. In DNA, the CDR3 is TGCGCCAGCAGCCCCCGCGGGGGGCAAAGCCAGCCCCAGCATTTT.

The chain has TRBV6-6 and TRBJ1-5, with D perhaps matching TRBD1 (6 bases). The germline V gene encodes CDR1 MNHNY and CDR2 SVGAGI (reference sequence). The CDR3 consists of 12 residues. Trimming took off 5 bases at V and 12 bases at J, with 14 bases between the two ends. CDR3 in DNA: TGTGCCAGCAGTCACAGGGAAGAGCTCCAGCATTTT. Residues: CASSHREELQHF.

Written as DNA, the CDR3 is TGTGCCAGCAAAGACAGGGGTCGAGAGACCCAGTACTTC. This translates into CASKDRGRETQYF. The chain recombines TRBV6-6 with TRBJ2-5, with 8 bases that match TRBD1. After removal of 7 bases from V and 4 bases from J, the junction contained 5 bases not matched to a gene. CDR3 length: 13 residues. Germline V lookup: CDR1 MNHNY, CDR2 SVGAGI (reference sequence).

The chain combines TRBV5-4 with TRBJ2-3; D possibly uses TRBD1 or TRBD2 (7 bases each). Trimming took 3 bases from V and 10 from J, leaving 24 bases between them. Germline values: CDR1 SGHNT, CDR2 YYREEE (reference sequence). CDR3 size: 16 residues. The CDR3 here is CASSSLTGGGGVAQYF. CDR3 bases: TGTGCCAGCAGCTCCCTAACGGGAGGAGGGGGCGTTGCGCAGTATTTT.

The V and J genes are TRBV19 and TRBJ1-5; a weak D match, TRBD1 (5 bases). V was clipped by 7 bases and J by 5 bases, with 15 bases between them. This CDR3 is 14 amino acids long. Germline CDR1 LNHDA, CDR2 SQIVND (reference sequence). CDR3 coding DNA: TGTGCCAGTACCACGGGGAGGGGCCATCAGCCCCAGCATTTT. The encoded protein is CASTTGRGHQPQHF.